This T cell receptor (beta chain) was captured by sequencing in a study of cytomegalovirus exposure and HLA in healthy donors. Turning to the study itself: Earlier findings included 117 million unique TCR beta sequences obtained from 150 million to 200 million T cells. From HLA-typed donors, an early data release held about 85 million unique TCRs.

The PCR used 60 Vbeta and 13 Jbeta primers. In the original processing: A later analysis counted 70 million to 85 million unique TCR beta chains, some 12 million shared. The method was immunoSEQ multiplex PCR; TCRdb's version includes in-frame clones alone and lacks a portion of them. The V and J calls and clone size are taken from that table; D and trimming were inferred from the DNA. Of roughly 100,000 clones listed, over 70% were seen once; the top ten hold roughly 1.3%. Regarding this clone: Its antigen is unidentified.

The V end was cut by 0 bases, the J end by 2 bases, with 10 bases between. Germline CDR1 and CDR2: MGHRA and YSYEKL. The CDR3 is 16 residues long. General study findings and limits: Later analysis reportedly placed an Asian-associated ancestry cluster below the approximately 730-donor mean in N-insertions.

This TCR was recovered from a man in his forties or fifties in good health and CMV-seronegative. The sequencing sample was made of PBMCs. The rearrangement links TRBV4-1 to TRBJ1-4; weak D call: TRBD1 (5 bases). The CDR3 protein is CASSQDRGRTNEKLFF. CDR3 DNA: TGCGCCAGCAGCCAAGATAGGGGTCGCACTAATGAAAAACTGTTTTTT.